This T cell receptor beta chain was sequenced for a study of blood T cell repertoires in COVID-19. The assay was immunoSEQ multiplex PCR, and TCRdb's table has in-frame clones only and misses some. This repertoire shows about 300,000 clones, approximately 88% found once; its top ten account for 6.9%. The CDR3 is 15 residues long. Germline V gives CDR1 MNHNY, CDR2 SVGAGI (reference sequence). Germline trimming cut 5 bases from V and 6 bases from J; bases unmatched to any gene: 6. This clonotype was sampled from a woman aged 30 to 39 who had recovered from COVID-19. J is TRBJ2-1 and V is TRBV6-6; 11 bases agree with TRBD2. Sequencing used peripheral blood. CDR3 residues: CASSLSGGAGNEQFF. Written as DNA, the CDR3 is TGTGCCAGCAGTCTTAGCGGGGGGGCCGGCAATGAGCAGTTCTTC.